This T cell receptor (beta chain) appears in the sequencing data of a study of cytomegalovirus exposure and HLA in healthy donors. Study-level results: Among TCR beta chains, those listed as cytomegalovirus-associated numbered about 160. Indistinguishability led to the exclusion of some V segments, TRBV6-2 and TRBV6-3 included. HLA alleles were associated with 16,000 or so TCR beta sequences in a later analysis at 0.05 false discovery rate. Presence/absence comparisons presumed near-even sequencing depth among donors.

Primers included in the PCR were 60 Vbeta and 13 Jbeta primers. Using immunoSEQ multiplex PCR, the repertoire was profiled, and TCRdb retains in-frame clones only, with some absent. The repertoire consists of over 130,000 clones, with 61% occurring once and the leading ten covering around 1.9%. Comment on this clone: Its target is unknown.

The trim removed 4 bases at V and 5 bases at J, leaving 1 base unmatched. In germline, CDR1 is SGHRS, CDR2 YFSETQ. The CDR3 is 13 residues long. The TCR sequence derives from a male donor in good health and CMV-seronegative. The chain has TRBV5-1 and TRBJ2-2, with 8 bases lining up with TRBD2. The sequenced sample was PBMCs. The CDR3 DNA reads TGCGCCAGCAGCATAGCGGGGACCGGGGAGCTGTTTTTT. It is translated as CASSIAGTGELFF. The full variable domain, completed using reference TRBV5-1 and TRBJ2-2, is KAGVTQTPRYLIKTRGQQVTLSCSPISGHRSVSWYQQTPGQGLQFLFEYFSETQRNKGNFPGRFSGRQFSNSRSEMNVSTLELGDSALYLCASSIAGTGELFFGEGSRLTVL.